Listed here is a single T cell receptor (beta chain). Its specificity is unknown. The data were obtained in a study of read filtering for tumor transcriptome and immune sequencing. The overall study: TCR-mapped reads were about 3.5 to 11 million with IR-seq versus about 85 to 1,300 with RNA-seq. Whole-study findings and limits: Dropping single-read clonotypes raised IR-seq and RNA-seq shared-clonotype correlation.

CDR3 length: 15 amino acids. CDR1 and CDR2 from the germline V gene are SGHVS and FNYEAQ. V lost 3 bases to trimming and J lost 7 bases; unmatched junction nucleotides: 6. The library was built from about 400 ng RNA with molecular barcoded adaptors for alpha/delta and beta/gamma chains. TCRdb used MiXCR to reprocess the reads, holding one entry per CDR3 protein. The data show about 37,000 distinct CDR3 sequences, approximately 13% seen once. Sample: a population of CD138-negative cells sorted from bone marrow. The chain recombines TRBV7-6 with TRBJ2-1, with TRBD2 matching 10 bases. This TCR was sampled from a donor over 35 with multiple myeloma. CDR3 coding DNA: TGTGCCAGCAGCTTTGCTAGCGGGAGTTATAATGAGCAGTTCTTC. Its protein is CASSFASGSYNEQFF.